The clone carrying this T cell receptor beta chain came up a few times. Its antigen remains unidentified. The record originates from a study of T cell responses to AZD1222 COVID-19 vaccine. Study results and limitations: A mostly white British donor set with more females was recruited, and clonal diversity was possibly underestimated. Seropositivity was recorded at baseline in only a handful of AZD1222 recipients. Repertoire sampling was restricted to post-peak T cell response timepoints.

Looked up from germline, CDR1 is SEHNR and CDR2 is FQNEAQ (reference sequence). The CDR3 is made up of 14 amino acids. The V and J ends lost 5 bases and 5 bases respectively, with 15 bases between them. TCRdb's table, derived via immunoSEQ multiplex PCR, lists solely in-frame clones and lacks some. The sample includes around 58,000 clones, around 84% of them seen just once. The receptor's source is an adult in good health. J is TRBJ1-2 and V is TRBV7-9; D is undetermined. The source was peripheral blood, collected on day 0 of AZD1222 vaccination. CDR3 region: CASSPPFSLYGYTF. The DNA for the CDR3 is TGTGCCAGCAGCCCACCCTTCAGCCTATATGGCTACACCTTC. Full variable domain (remainder filled in from reference TRBV7-9 and TRBJ1-2): DTGVSQNPRHKITKRGQNVTFRCDPISEHNRLYWYRQTLGQGPEFLTYFQNEAQLEKSRLLSDRFSAERPKGSFSTLEIQRTEQGDSAMYLCASSPPFSLYGYTFGSGTRLTVV.